This T cell receptor beta chain comes out of a study of cytomegalovirus exposure and HLA in healthy donors. The PCR employed 60 Vbeta primers together with 13 Jbeta primers. Method: immunoSEQ multiplex PCR; TCRdb's copy keeps in-frame clones and lacks some. The profile shows 150,000 to 200,000 clones, roughly 80% of them singletons. This clone has just one count. Trimming pared 5 bases from V and 0 bases from J, leaving 11 bases between. The CDR3 totals 15 residues. Germline CDR1 is MGHRA and CDR2 is YSYEKL. The source of this sequence is a boy younger than 18 in good health and CMV-seronegative. The chain is built from TRBV4-1 and TRBJ1-5, with D maybe TRBD1 (5 bases). Sequencing used PBMCs. CDR3 residues: CASSDRLSSNQPQHF. The CDR3 DNA reads TGCGCCAGCAGCGACAGATTGTCTAGCAATCAGCCCCAGCATTTT.